These 15 T cell receptor beta chains share one sample of origin, sequenced in a study of blood T cell repertoires in COVID-19. TCRdb's table, derived via immunoSEQ multiplex PCR, lists solely in-frame clones and lacks some. The sample lists about 160,000 clones; 79% were seen once. Sequencing was done on a sample of peripheral blood. The receptor set was obtained from a woman aged 55-70 years with COVID-19, enrolled during active disease.

This sequence joins TRBV19 and TRBJ1-5; tentatively, D is TRBD1 (6 bases). Germline CDR1 LNHDA, CDR2 SQIVND (reference sequence). CDR3 length: 14 amino acids. V lost 6 bases, J lost 7 bases, and 16 bases lay in between. In nucleotides, the CDR3 is TGTGCCAGTAGCCTGACAGGTCAGGAACAGCCCCAGCATTTT. Residues: CASSLTGQEQPQHF.

This clone was observed a few times. This chain uses TRBV4-3 with TRBJ1-6; TRBD1 agrees at 7 bases. V dropped 2 bases and J dropped 8; count of bases not matched to a gene: 3. Germline V lookup: CDR1 LGHNA, CDR2 YSLEER. CDR3 length: 14 amino acids. As DNA, the CDR3 is TGCGCCAGCAGCCAAATGGGACAGTATTCACCCCTCCACTTT. Translated: CASSQMGQYSPLHF.

This clone came up a few times. This sequence joins TRBV30 and TRBJ2-6; perhaps TRBD1 as D (6 bases). This CDR3 is 19 amino acids long. The germline CDR1 and CDR2 sequences are GTSNPN and SVGIG (reference sequence). Trimming removed 2 bases from V and 0 bases from J, with 20 bases in between. CDR3: CAWSLPRGRGRSGANVLTF. For the CDR3, the DNA is TGTGCCTGGAGTCTTCCTCGGGGCAGGGGCCGCTCTGGGGCCAACGTCCTGACTTTC. Full variable domain (outside the CDR3, taken from reference TRBV30 and TRBJ2-6): SQTIHQWPATLVQPVGSPLSLECTVEGTSNPNLYWYRQAAGRGLQLLFYSVGIGQISSEVPQNLSASRPQDRQFILSSKKLLLSDSGFYLCAWSLPRGRGRSGANVLTFGAGSRLTVL.

Notes on this clone: Other nucleotide sequences in the sample specify the same CDR3. This rearrangement joins TRBV30 to TRBJ1-5, with 9 bases lining up with TRBD1. Germline CDR1 is GTSNPN and CDR2 is SVGIG (reference sequence). Germline trimming cut 0 bases from V and 4 bases from J; bases unmatched to any gene: 1. The CDR3 has 14 residues. CDR3 nucleotides: TGTGCCTGGAGTGTCGGGACAGGGAATCAGCCCCAGCATTTT. The encoded protein is CAWSVGTGNQPQHF.

The chain joins TRBV6-6 to TRBJ2-7; the D gene is possibly TRBD1 (5 bases). CDR3 length equals 15 residues. The V end was cut by 0 bases, the J end by 2 bases, with 11 bases between. CDR1 is MNHNY and CDR2 is SVGAGI in the germline V gene (reference sequence). The CDR3 reads CASSYSEQGAYEQYF. CDR3 bases: TGTGCCAGCAGTTACTCCGAGCAGGGTGCCTACGAGCAGTACTTC.

This chain uses TRBV7-3 with TRBJ2-3, with no clear D. The CDR3 spans 19 residues. V was pared by 5 bases and J by 0 bases, with 24 bases between. Germline V gene data show CDR1 as SGHTA and CDR2 as FQGTGA. Here the CDR3 DNA reads TGTGCCAGCAGCCCAACCTCGTGGTTGGGCCCTACTAGCACAGATACGCAGTATTTT. This encodes CASSPTSWLGPTSTDTQYF.

This rearrangement joins TRBV7-8 to TRBJ2-1; TRBD2 aligns across 14 bases. Per the germline V gene, CDR1 is SGHVS and CDR2 is FQNEAQ. The CDR3 is 17 amino acids. Unmatched junction bases numbered 6, after V lost 1 base and J lost 7 bases. CDR3 in amino acids: CASSLGQGLAGDNEQFF. CDR3 bases: TGTGCCAGCAGCTTAGGACAGGGACTAGCGGGAGATAATGAGCAGTTCTTC.

The chain combines TRBV2 with TRBJ2-2; the D gene is possibly TRBD1 (6 bases). V was clipped by 6 bases and J by 1 base, with 9 bases between them. The CDR3 is 14 amino acids. Germline CDR1 and CDR2: SNHLY and FYNNEI. The CDR3 DNA reads TGTGCCAGCAGAGCAGGGGTGAACACCGGGGAGCTGTTTTTT. Encoded protein: CASRAGVNTGELFF.

The CDR3 reads CASSLGGGVQETQYF. In DNA, the CDR3 is TGTGCCAGCAGTTTAGGCGGGGGGGTTCAAGAGACCCAGTACTTC. J is TRBJ2-5 and V is TRBV28, with 9 positions matching TRBD2. Germline CDR1 is MDHEN and CDR2 is SYDVKM. J was trimmed by 2 bases and V by 2 bases; bases with no gene match: 3. The CDR3 spans 15 residues.

The rearrangement uses TRBV5-4 and TRBJ2-1, with D unresolved. Trimming removed 7 bases at V and 5 bases at J, with 10 bases between. In germline, CDR1 is SGHNT, CDR2 YYREEE (reference sequence). CDR3 length: 12 amino acids. In DNA, the CDR3 is TGTGCCAGCTATAAACCTAACAATGAGCAGTTCTTC. Its protein product is CASYKPNNEQFF.

J is TRBJ2-5 and V is TRBV7-9; TRBD1 matches 9 bases. V gave up 2 bases and J gave up 1 base; unmatched junction bases: 2. Germline V gene data show CDR1 as SEHNR and CDR2 as FQNEAQ (reference sequence). The CDR3 sequence is 15 residues long. CDR3 in amino acids: CASSLRTGAQETQYF. CDR3 sequence (DNA): TGTGCCAGCAGCTTACGGACAGGGGCCCAAGAGACCCAGTACTTC. Full variable domain (missing parts from reference TRBV7-9 and TRBJ2-5): DTGVSQNPRHKITKRGQNVTFRCDPISEHNRLYWYRQTLGQGPEFLTYFQNEAQLEKSRLLSDRFSAERPKGSFSTLEIQRTEQGDSAMYLCASSLRTGAQETQYFGPGTRLLVL.

The chain employs TRBV4-2 and TRBJ2-3, with 7 bases identical to TRBD1. This CDR3 contains 13 residues. Germline V CDR1 and CDR2: LGHNA, YNFKEQ. V shed 4 bases and J 5 bases; nucleotides not matched to a gene: 3. This chain's CDR3 is CASSPPGGDTQYF. CDR3 in DNA: TGTGCCAGCAGCCCCCCAGGGGGAGATACGCAGTATTTT.

The rearrangement links TRBV19 to TRBJ2-5; a possible D gene is TRBD2 (6 bases). The ends were cut back, 3 bases at V and 4 bases at J, with 18 bases in the middle. This CDR3 has 16 residues. Germline CDR1 LNHDA, CDR2 SQIVND (reference sequence). The DNA for the CDR3 is TGTGCCAGTAGTATGGGAAGACTAGGGGTTTTAGAGACCCAGTACTTC. This translates into CASSMGRLGVLETQYF. Full variable domain (outside the CDR3, taken from reference TRBV19 and TRBJ2-5): DGGITQSPKYLFRKEGQNVTLSCEQNLNHDAMYWYRQDPGQGLRLIYYSQIVNDFQKGDIAEGYSVSREKKESFPLTVTSAQKNPTAFYLCASSMGRLGVLETQYFGPGTRLLVL.

V usage is TRBV2 and J usage is TRBJ2-1; tentative D call: TRBD2 (6 bases). The germline CDR1 and CDR2 sequences are SNHLY and FYNNEI. The CDR3 is 16 residues long. Trimming pared 5 bases from V and 0 bases from J, leaving 14 bases between. In DNA form, the CDR3 reads TGTGCCAGCAGTCCACGGGGGATCGGCTCCTACAATGAGCAGTTCTTC. It yields the protein CASSPRGIGSYNEQFF.

Of note for this clone: The same CDR3 arises from other DNA sequences in this sample as well. This chain connects TRBV5-1 to TRBJ1-2; TRBD1 matches 7 bases. With 0 bases clipped from V and 2 bases from J, the junction kept 1 base outside the gene matches. The germline V gene has CDR1 SGHRS and CDR2 YFSETQ. There are 14 residues in the CDR3. The CDR3 DNA is TGCGCCAGCAGCTTGGACAGGGGAAACTATGGCTACACCTTC. It yields the protein CASSLDRGNYGYTF.